This paragraph reports one T cell receptor (beta chain). Clones were sequenced by immunoSEQ multiplex PCR, and TCRdb holds only the in-frame ones, with some missing. The repertoire has about 260,000 clones, around four fifths of them found once; the top ten carry around 4.2%. This record belongs to a study of blood T cell repertoires in COVID-19. CDR1 MGHRA and CDR2 YSYEKL come from the germline V gene. V trimming: 3 bases; J trimming: 5 bases; junction bases outside the gene matches: 11. The length of the CDR3 is 18 residues. Sequences were obtained from peripheral blood. The clonotype originates from a man in his 60s with acute or convalescent COVID-19. V and J are TRBV4-1 and TRBJ2-3, with 13 bases identical to TRBD2. The CDR3 nucleotides are TGCGCCAGCAGCCATCACTGGACTAGCGGGAGTTCAGGAGATACGCAGTATTTT. This encodes CASSHHWTSGSSGDTQYF.